Sequencing of this T cell receptor beta chain was carried out in a study of post-analysis software for immune sequencing data. Study findings and constraints: Patients carried four or five TRBV segments more frequently than controls did, and TRBV5-6, TRBV5-1 and TRBV20-1 were among them.

The CDR3 loop spans 18 amino acids. CDR1 MGHRA and CDR2 YSYEKL come from the germline V gene. The J segment lost 8 bases and the V segment lost 0 bases, leaving 13 bases of the junction unmatched. cDNA libraries for TCR beta contained unique molecular identifiers. Via MiXCR, TCRdb re-called the PCR reads, giving one row per CDR3 protein. Among 700,000 to 900,000 distinct CDR3 sequences, around 42% were seen once, and the ten largest hold around 4.7%. On this clonotype itself: The target antigen is unknown.

What was sequenced was blood. This TCR came from a girl between 5 and 17 years old with multiple sclerosis. The rearrangement joins TRBV4-1 to TRBJ2-3; 11 bases match TRBD2. CDR3 in amino acids: CASSQELAGGPLVGTQYF. CDR3 nucleotides: TGCGCCAGCAGCCAAGAGCTAGCGGGAGGCCCCTTGGTTGGTACGCAGTATTTT.